This TCR beta chain was found in a study of beta chain features in type 1 diabetes (dated by TCRdb to the late 2010s). Some background on the complete study: Patients and healthy donors did not differ in mean age, gender distribution, total cell number or subset yield. Across all samples, almost 110 million sorted cells were examined, and cell number per subset correlated strongly with RNA yield. In the study, TCRB repertoires of sorted circulating CD4+ T cell subsets from recently diagnosed type 1 diabetes patients were compared with those of matched healthy donors. Whereas all 30 or so donors provided naive and central memory subsets, regulatory and stem cell-like memory subsets were isolated from just 8 patients and about eight healthy donors. Summary of the overall study and its limitations: Shorter templates might be favored by PCR, yet because patient and control samples were amplified and corrected together, any such skew would affect both groups equally. Naive, central memory and regulatory TCRB repertoires appeared to be more alike among patients than among healthy donors. Sequencing cDNA rather than genomic DNA could over-represent highly expressing activated cells, although activation and CD3 levels did not differ between groups. Only small numbers of individuals were included in the HLA sub-analyses, which left unresolved whether HLA type had any influence on TCRB rearrangement. Fewer insertions and more nucleotide deletions at VDJ recombination sites were observed in patients with type 1 diabetes, implying thymic rearrangement abnormalities. In all four CD4+ subsets, TCRB CDR3 length was moderately but significantly shorter in type 1 diabetes patients.

The V and J ends are trimmed by 7 bases and 0 bases, leaving 9 bases between them. Including cysteine and phenylalanine, the CDR3 has 13 amino acids. Only the CDR3 DNA stays, 39 bases, in frame from base 1. The germline V gene (reference sequence) supplies CDR1 MNHNY and CDR2 SVGAGI. The table lists this clone with a count of one. Its antigen target is currently unknown. Base qualities are not provided; no much larger clone lies one nucleotide away. A single peripheral blood draw of approximately 120 mL on average was collected from each donor into heparinised tubes. A BD FACSAria II was used to sort naive, central memory, regulatory and stem cell-like memory CD4+ T cells with a panel that included CD45RO, CCR7, CD25, CD127, CD95 and CD27. A purity above 98% was achieved for all sorted populations. Right away, PBMCs were isolated by Lymphoprep density gradient centrifugation and were stained directly, with no culture step. So that batch effects would be minimized, each experiment stained and sorted samples in pairs, pairing one healthy donor with one patient.

The High Capacity cDNA Reverse Transcription Kit was used to reverse transcribe all of the isolated RNA, meaning that expressed TCRB transcripts were what got sequenced. Deep immunoSEQ sequencing was performed on naive, central memory and regulatory T cell samples, with an average of roughly 3.5 million total reads per sample. After sorted cells were lysed in RLT buffer, RNA was extracted with DNase-treated RNeasy Micro or Mini kits, with the choice depending on cell number. Each cell subset was processed on its own to prevent cross-contamination, while patient and healthy donor samples were processed together. The immunoSEQ multiplex PCR was used to amplify TCRB sequences from cDNA, generating 87-bp fragments that spanned the CDR3 region. Amplicons were sequenced on the Illumina HiSeq platform. Under the source paper's analysis protocol: PCR bias was computationally corrected using synthetic template baselines, reads within Hamming distance 2 were collapsed, and singletons that could not be merged were discarded. By aligning reads against IMGT, V, D and J genes, CDR3 length, and insertions or deletions at six rearrangement sites were assigned. Within each subset, clonotype counts were normalized to sorted cell number, and only after that were true diversity and Gini coefficients computed with the tcR R package. The overlap coefficient, calculated on TCRB nucleotide sequences, was used to measure repertoire sharing. Out-of-frame TCRB sequences from naive cells were analyzed to stand in for the pre-selection repertoire. In its TCRdb copy, this immuneACCESS table keeps in-frame sequences only and misses some clones. Where compared with another copy, unresolved V genes explain less than half of these, and the others have no known cause. The DNA was the basis for D and trimming; V, J and clone size are from that table. The sample table holds a few hundred thousand clones, of which 11% to 15% were seen once. Of the sample, about 0.019% falls within the top ten clones.

The sample consisted of naive CD4+ T cells from blood. The sample's cell subset or site, from its label and the paper: true naive CD4+ T cells. The sequence was obtained from a man aged 25 to 45 with type 1 diabetes. The V gene is TRBV6-6 and the J gene is TRBJ1-2, with an unclear D gene assignment. The base sequence is TGTGCCAGCACCAGACAAACTAACTATGGCTACACCTTC. Its translation is CASTRQTNYGYTF.